A single sample is the source of the 22 T cell receptor beta chains below, sequenced in a study of T-cell reconstitution after alpha-beta-depleted transplantation in children. Library preparation (for TCRbeta) was performed with unique molecular identifiers. MiXCR, run by TCRdb on the PCR reads, gives a single entry per CDR3 protein. The sample holds hundreds of thousands of distinct CDR3 sequences, 10% to 15% seen once. The source was PBMCs, mostly from graft donor cells, collected 360 days after TCRalphabeta/CD19-depleted stem cell transplant. Receptor source: a male patient younger than 18 who had a stem cell transplant for acute myeloid leukemia, so the T cells may come from the graft donor.

The CDR3 here is CASSLRLAGEEQYF. CDR3 in DNA: TGTGCCAGCAGCCTAAGACTAGCGGGAGAAGAGCAGTACTTC. J is TRBJ2-7 and V is TRBV5-5; 12 nucleotides agree with TRBD2. The germline V gene encodes CDR1 SGHKS and CDR2 YYEKEE (reference sequence). The CDR3 extends over 14 amino acids. V shed 4 bases and J 7 bases; nucleotides not matched to a gene: 6.

The J gene is TRBJ2-1, the V gene TRBV24-1, with unresolved D. Germline CDR1 is KGHDR and CDR2 is SFDVKD. CDR3 length: 17 amino acids. Trimming shortened V by 4 bases and J by 2 bases, and 17 bases separated the two germline ends. The CDR3 spells CATSDPSAPATYNEQFF. Here the CDR3 DNA reads TGTGCCACCAGTGACCCGTCTGCACCGGCCACCTACAATGAGCAGTTCTTC.

This clonotype was seen more than once but under ten times. The chain employs TRBV4-2 and TRBJ2-7; D is perhaps TRBD1 (5 bases). The V end was cut by 1 base, the J end by 6 bases, with 13 bases between. This CDR3 is 14 amino acids long. Germline lookup yields CDR1 LGHNA and CDR2 YNFKEQ. CDR3 in DNA: TGTGCCAGCAGCCAAGGACAGCAAGTCAGCGAGCAGTACTTC. It codes for CASSQGQQVSEQYF.

The chain recombines TRBV18 with TRBJ1-1, with 7 bases fitting TRBD1. Losses at the gene ends were 3 bases for V and 5 bases for J; bases not matched to a gene: 15. Germline V gives CDR1 KGHSH, CDR2 LQKENI. The CDR3 totals 17 residues. The CDR3 bases are TGTGCCAGCTCACCTTTTACGTCCAGACAGGGAAGTACTGAAGCTTTCTTT. Protein product: CASSPFTSRQGSTEAFF.

In its sample, this clonotype was seen many times. The V gene is TRBV3-1, the J gene TRBJ2-2; D is unresolved. Per the germline V gene, CDR1 is LGHDT and CDR2 is YNNKEL (reference sequence). The CDR3 sequence is 15 residues long. The germline V and J ends were trimmed by 1 base and 0 bases, with 6 bases remaining between them. The CDR3 DNA follows: TGTGCCAGCAGCCAAGTGAGGACGAACACCGGGGAGCTGTTTTTT. Translated: CASSQVRTNTGELFF.

The chain carries TRBV24-1 and TRBJ2-1; D gene unclear. The CDR3 covers 12 residues. V dropped 2 bases and J dropped 9 bases, with 7 bases sitting between them. CDR1 is KGHDR and CDR2 is SFDVKD in the germline V gene. In DNA form, the CDR3 reads TGTGCCACCAGTGATTCCGGTTTTGAGCAGTTCTTC. Protein sequence: CATSDSGFEQFF.

The rearrangement uses TRBV21-1 and TRBJ2-2; the D call of TRBD2 is as the table states it, not checked on the DNA. TRBV21-1 is shown as a pseudogene. CDR3 length equals 15 residues. The CDR3 DNA reads TGTGCCAGCAGCAAAGATGGAGGGTACGGCGGGGAGCTGTTTTTT. It encodes CASSKDGGYGGELFF.

The chain combines TRBV7-2 with TRBJ2-5, with 8 bases that match TRBD1. CDR1 and CDR2 (germline): SGHTA, FQGNSA. The CDR3 covers 14 residues. V shed 8 bases and J 2 bases; nucleotides not matched to a gene: 7. The CDR3 DNA reads TGTGCCAGCCGGCGACGGGACAGGCAAGAGACCCAGTACTTC. This sequence encodes CASRRRDRQETQYF.

This chain uses TRBV7-2 with TRBJ2-1, with 10 bases lining up with TRBD2. Germline V gene sequence: CDR1 SGHTA, CDR2 FQGNSA. J was trimmed by 3 bases and V by 7 bases; bases with no gene match: 6. This CDR3 is built from 15 residues. CDR3 region: CASTQGTSDYNEQFF. The CDR3 DNA sequence: TGTGCCAGCACCCAGGGGACTAGCGACTACAATGAGCAGTTCTTC.

The V gene is TRBV20-1, the J gene TRBJ1-4; TRBD1 aligns across 7 bases. The CDR3 is 15 amino acids. In germline, CDR1 is DFQATT, CDR2 SNEGSKA (reference sequence). The junction had 7 bases not matched to a gene; V was cut back by 0 bases and J by 6 bases. The DNA of the CDR3 is TGCAGTGCTAGAGATATAAGGGGGCCGGATGAAAAACTGTTTTTT. As protein: CSARDIRGPDEKLFF.

The V call is TRBV7-3, the J call TRBJ2-1; 8 nucleotides agree with TRBD2. CDR3 length: 16 residues. Losses at the gene ends were 5 bases for V and 7 bases for J; bases not matched to a gene: 13. From germline, CDR1 is SGHTA and CDR2 FQGTGA. DNA of the CDR3: TGTGCCAGCAGCCTCCTAGGGGGAGCGGGGGTGAATGAGCAGTTCTTC. It codes for CASSLLGGAGVNEQFF.

A few counts support this clonotype. The rearrangement links TRBV7-2 to TRBJ2-1, with 8 bases matching TRBD2. The CDR3 contains 17 residues. From germline, CDR1 is SGHTA and CDR2 FQGNSA. V lost 2 bases to trimming and J lost 6 bases; unmatched junction nucleotides: 12. The CDR3 is CASSLILAVLRGNEQFF. CDR3 DNA: TGTGCCAGCAGCTTAATACTAGCGGTTCTAAGGGGCAATGAGCAGTTCTTC.

This clonotype was counted between two and nine times. The CDR3: CASSLVDPGGETQYF. The CDR3 DNA is TGTGCCAGCAGTTTAGTGGACCCCGGAGGGGAGACCCAGTACTTC. The chain combines TRBV28 with TRBJ2-5; TRBD2 might be the D (6 bases). V lost 2 bases and J 5 bases, leaving 15 bases between the germline ends. Looked up from germline, CDR1 is MDHEN and CDR2 is SYDVKM. The CDR3 has 15 residues.

This clonotype was detected ten times or more. This chain connects TRBV28 to TRBJ2-1; D is undetermined. The length of the CDR3 is 14 residues. Germline values: CDR1 MDHEN, CDR2 SYDVKM. Trimming left V 6 bases short and J 2 bases short, with 11 bases between. CDR3 sequence (DNA): TGTGCCAGCAGCCTCTCCGGTACCTACAATGAGCAGTTCTTC. It encodes CASSLSGTYNEQFF.

Only a few counts were recorded for this clonotype. This rearrangement joins TRBV20-1 to TRBJ2-3; 8 nucleotides align to TRBD1. V lost 4 bases, J lost 2 bases, and 5 bases stayed unmatched. Germline loops: CDR1 DFQATT, CDR2 SNEGSKA (reference sequence). CDR3 length: 14 amino acids. The CDR3 sequence: CSANRDRFTDTQYF. The CDR3 coding sequence is TGCAGTGCTAACCGGGACAGGTTCACAGATACGCAGTATTTT.

The DNA of the CDR3 is TGTGCCACCAGCTCCGGGTCCCGGGAGCTGTTTTTT. This gives the protein CATSSGSRELFF. V usage is TRBV15 and J usage is TRBJ2-2; no clear D. Germline values: CDR1 LNHNV, CDR2 YYDKDF (reference sequence). Trimming shortened V by 5 bases and J by 9 bases, and 10 bases separated the two germline ends. The CDR3 has 12 residues. Complete variable domain (other parts from reference TRBV15 and TRBJ2-2): DAMVIQNPRYQVTQFGKPVTLSCSQTLNHNVMYWYQQKSSQAPKLLFHYYDKDFNNEADTPDNFQSRRPNTSFCFLDIRSPGLGDTAMYLCATSSGSRELFFGEGSRLTVL.

This clonotype appeared many times. The rearrangement uses TRBV7-8 and TRBJ2-7; D may correspond to TRBD1 or TRBD2 (5 bases each). The germline V and J ends were trimmed by 3 bases and 3 bases, with 15 bases remaining between them. The germline V gene has CDR1 SGHVS and CDR2 FQNEAQ. The CDR3 runs to 15 residues. This chain's CDR3 is CASSLTGTWSYEQYF. DNA for the CDR3: TGTGCCAGCAGCTTGACCGGGACCTGGAGCTACGAGCAGTACTTC. Supplemented by reference TRBV7-8 and TRBJ2-7, the full variable domain reads GAGVSQSPRYKVAKRGQDVALRCDPISGHVSLFWYQQALGQGPEFLTYFQNEAQLDKSGLPSDRFFAERPEGSVSTLKIQRTQQEDSAVYLCASSLTGTWSYEQYFGPGTRLTVT.

This clonotype appeared a few times. The rearrangement uses TRBV12-3 or TRBV12-4 and TRBJ2-7; TRBD2 aligns across 11 bases. J lost 2 bases, V lost 2 bases, and 17 bases had no gene match. The CDR3 length is 20 residues. The CDR3 DNA follows: TGTGCCAGCAGTTTAATGTTTAGGGCTAGCGGGAGGAATAGGACCTACGAGCAGTACTTC. Its translation is CASSLMFRASGRNRTYEQYF.

V and J are TRBV11-2 and TRBJ2-6, with TRBD1 identical over 9 bases. The CDR3 consists of 18 residues. Germline CDR1 reads SGHAT; CDR2 reads FQNNGV. With 1 base clipped from V and 1 base from J, the junction kept 5 bases outside the gene matches. The CDR3 reads CASSLVEQGASGANVLTF. The CDR3, as DNA: TGTGCCAGCAGCTTAGTCGAACAGGGGGCTTCTGGGGCCAACGTCCTGACTTTC.

This chain uses TRBV2 with TRBJ2-5; TRBD2 aligns across 10 bases. CDR1 and CDR2 from the germline V gene are SNHLY and FYNNEI. V trimming: 5 bases; J trimming: 3 bases; junction bases outside the gene matches: 9. This CDR3 region has 16 residues. The CDR3 DNA sequence: TGTGCCAGCAGTCCACCTAGCGGGAGAACGGAAGAGACCCAGTACTTC. Translated: CASSPPSGRTEETQYF.

The rearrangement uses TRBV29-1 and TRBJ1-2; D not certain. CDR1 and CDR2 from the germline V gene are SQVTM and ANQGSEA. There are 11 residues in the CDR3. Trimming cost V 7 bases and J 8 bases, with 14 bases left between them. The CDR3 DNA reads TGCAGCGCCCTAGCCTCGGGGGGCTACACCTTC. This translates into CSALASGGYTF.

Only a few counts were recorded for this clonotype. The chain uses TRBV20-1 and TRBJ2-5; 8 nucleotides line up with TRBD1. The CDR3 consists of 15 residues. Germline-derived CDR1 and CDR2 are DFQATT and SNEGSKA (reference sequence). V trimming: 3 bases; J trimming: 5 bases; junction bases outside the gene matches: 11. In DNA, the CDR3 is TGCAGTGCTAGGGTGGGACAGGTCATACGGGAGACCCAGTACTTC. Protein sequence: CSARVGQVIRETQYF.